The entry below gives a single T cell receptor beta chain sequence along with its context. What it binds is unknown. The CDR3 contains 14 residues. The V gene lost 6 bases and the J gene lost 5 bases, with 16 bases spanning the gap. The study's findings and limits: Greatest tumor Treg TCR overlap was with tumor naive CD4+ cells. Tumor memory CD4+ T cell TCR gene usage was found to cluster with blood and lymph node memory CD4+ cells and with lymph node naive CD4+ cells.

The sorted Tregs were CD4+CD25+CD127-/low cells. Adaptor-ligated barcode primers were used to amplify TRBV12-4/TRBJ1-2 clonotypes. TCRdb reprocessed the multiplex PCR reads via MiXCR and lists one record per CDR3 protein. The table records some 970 distinct CDR3 sequences, approximately 2.5% of them present only once. V usage is TRBV12-3 or TRBV12-4 and J usage is TRBJ1-2; D is unresolved. The sequencing input was Tregs sorted from blood. The receptor was derived from a female donor with breast cancer. The CDR3 reads CASRPSEGGYGYTF. The CDR3, as DNA: TGTGCCAGCAGACCCTCCGAGGGTGGGTATGGCTACACCTTC.